This paragraph reports one T cell receptor (beta chain). Antigen unknown. The PCR made use of 60 Vbeta and 13 Jbeta primers. TCRdb keeps only in-frame clones here, not all; method: immunoSEQ multiplex PCR. The sample contains about 170,000 clones, around 78% of which appear only once. This specimen comes from a study of cytomegalovirus exposure and HLA in healthy donors. Study outcomes and limitations: Rarity held for most TCR sequences, but there were some public TCRs that occurred in many donors.

The germline V gene has CDR1 SGHRS and CDR2 YFSETQ. This CDR3 has 14 amino acids. V was shortened by 0 bases and J by 6 bases, with 9 bases between the two germline ends. The TCR was taken from a female donor in good health and CMV-seronegative. This chain joins TRBV5-1 and TRBJ2-2; D remains ambiguous. The sample comprised PBMCs. In DNA, the CDR3 is TGCGCCAGCAGCTTGGCCCAGGTCGCCGGGGAGCTGTTTTTT. This codes for CASSLAQVAGELFF.